This T cell receptor beta chain was captured by sequencing in a study of blood T cell repertoires in COVID-19 (dated by TCRdb to about 2020). Background for the entire study: Samples covering the acute and convalescent phases of COVID-19 were provided by collaborators in the United States, Italy and Spain. The prospective study material was composed of cDNA or gDNA derived from T cells, B-cell-depleted T cells, or PBMCs. Nearly every sample came with metadata listing a de-identified subject ID, COVID-19 status, age in years and sex. The samples were drawn from the first 160 participants of the ongoing ImmuneRACE study and from about 1,200 subjects provided by 6 global collaborators. The repertoires were made available in a free public database intended to serve as a resource for research on the immune response to SARS-CoV-2. Where available, HLA class I and class II types were taken from metadata supplied by the sample provider and were not determined by assay-based typing. Deeply sampled blood TCRbeta repertoires from subjects exposed to, actively infected with, or recovered from COVID-19 were included in the dataset.

A remark on this clone: Its antigen is not yet known. The record has no base qualities; no much larger clone is one base away.

Participants in the prospective study were aged 18 to 89 years, lived in about two dozen United States geographic areas, and enrolled through a virtual design. In the prospective study, cohorts were assigned on the basis of participant-reported clinical history obtained from a screening survey and a study questionnaire. ImmuneRACE Cohort 3 recovered participants were defined by two consecutive negative NP/OP PCR tests, healthcare professional clearance, or symptom resolution. Each participant in the prospective study had whole blood, serum and a nasopharyngeal or oropharyngeal swab collected by mobile phlebotomists. Over a 2-month period, participants in the prospective study had the option of providing additional blood draws and questionnaires. Blood samples from the prospective study were shipped frozen or at room temperature prior to DNA extraction. TCRbeta CDR3 regions were amplified from genomic DNA using the immunoSEQ Assay, a bias-controlled multiplex PCR. In the original analysis: Within the assay, amplification of reference gene primers was used to estimate how many nucleated cells each sample contained. To quantify the absolute abundance of each unique TCRbeta CDR3 rearrangement, sequence reads were collapsed and filtered. For each sample, productive Simpson clonality was calculated as the square root of Simpson's diversity index across productive rearrangements. Held by TCRdb, this immuneACCESS table contains in-frame sequences only and omits some clones. Under half of the omission traces to an unresolved V gene where checked; the cause of the rest is unknown. V and J calls and clone size follow that table, whereas D and trimming were derived from the DNA. Present in this sample are roughly 230,000 clones, about 80% of which were seen just once. The ten most abundant clones make up 3.4% of the sample.

CDR1 SGHRS and CDR2 YFSETQ are derived from the germline V gene. V drops 4 bases and J drops 2 bases, leaving 18 bases in between. CDR3 length: 16 amino acids, cysteine to phenylalanine. The DNA shown is the 48-base CDR3, in frame from base 1. The investigation overall reported the following: Clinical and demographic metadata were provided uncurated, with the amount varying by source and participant.

The rearrangement joined TRBV5-1 to TRBJ1-1; TRBD1 is a possible D gene, resting on 6 matching bases. The clonotype was recovered from a middle-aged man who had recovered from COVID-19. Sequencing was done on a sample of PBMCs or T cells enriched from blood (not recorded which). CDR3 sequence: CASSIDRHLTNTEAFF. In nucleotide form, the sequence is TGCGCCAGCAGCATCGACAGGCACCTCACCAACACTGAAGCTTTCTTT.